This passage covers 9 T cell receptor beta chains from one sample sequenced in a study of tumor-infiltrating lymphocytes in oesophageal squamous cell carcinoma. TCRdb re-called the PCR reads with MiXCR, one entry per CDR3 protein. This table holds 23,000 or so distinct CDR3 sequences, about a third found once. What was sequenced was esophageal tumor tissue. The receptors were sampled from a female donor with esophageal squamous cell carcinoma.

This rearrangement joins TRBV28 to TRBJ1-1; D is undetermined. V dropped 7 bases and J dropped 3 bases, with 15 bases sitting between them. Germline V gene lookup returns CDR1 MDHEN and CDR2 SYDVKM. This CDR3 is 14 amino acids long. In DNA, the CDR3 is TGTGCCAGCAAGCCGTGGGCTGGGTACACTGAAGCTTTCTTT. Its translation: CASKPWAGYTEAFF.

V usage is TRBV5-4 and J usage is TRBJ2-6; D may be TRBD1 (5 bases). CDR1 and CDR2 from the germline V gene are SGHNT and YYREEE (reference sequence). The V end was cut by 2 bases, the J end by 2 bases, with 8 bases between. This CDR3 contains 15 residues. For the CDR3, the DNA is TGTGCCAGCAGCTTCCAGGGAACTGGGGCCAACGTCCTGACTTTC. Protein product: CASSFQGTGANVLTF.

This clonotype was seen ten or more times. This chain connects TRBV12-3 or TRBV12-4 to TRBJ2-2; a weak D match, TRBD2 (6 bases). This CDR3 has 16 amino acids. The V gene lost 5 bases and the J gene lost 0 bases, with 13 bases spanning the gap. The CDR3 spells CASSPGASPNTGELFF. The CDR3 coding sequence is TGTGCCAGCAGTCCGGGAGCAAGTCCGAACACCGGGGAGCTGTTTTTT.

Notes on this clonotype: The CDR3 end shows no conserved phenylalanine or tryptophan, and so a read error is likely. The limits of the CDR3 on the DNA are not certain, so only TCRdb's listed CDR3 is given. V usage is TRBV28 and J usage is TRBJ2-7; the D call of TRBD1 is as the table states it, not checked on the DNA. Germline CDR1 MDHEN, CDR2 SYDVKM. The length of the CDR3 is 17 amino acids, counting both ends. CDR3 residues: CASSETGTGRYGYTFGS.

In this sample, this clonotype turned up many times. The rearrangement joins TRBV7-6 to TRBJ2-7, with a possible D match to TRBD2 (5 bases). The J call may be wrong; the DNA end is better matched by TRBJ2-1. The CDR3 has 15 amino acids. Germline values: CDR1 SGHVS, CDR2 FNYEAQ. In DNA form, the CDR3 reads TGTGCCAGCAGCCCCCCTTGGACTTTTCAAGAGACCCAGTTCTTC. This codes for CASSPPWTFQETQFF.

The J gene is TRBJ2-1, the V gene TRBV18, with D hard to call. Germline CDR1 is KGHSH and CDR2 is LQKENI. V was trimmed by 2 bases and J by 10 bases, leaving 9 bases between them. The CDR3 loop spans 12 amino acids. CDR3 DNA: TGTGCCAGCTCACCAGCCTCCATGGAGCAGTTCTTC. This codes for CASSPASMEQFF.

This clonotype showed up many times. V is TRBV7-6 and J is TRBJ2-1; D may be TRBD2 (6 bases). Germline values: CDR1 SGHVS, CDR2 FNYEAQ. The CDR3 extends over 16 amino acids. Deletions cut 3 bases from V and 0 bases from J, with 12 bases between. The CDR3 nucleotides read TGTGCCAGCAGCTTTTTAACGGGAGACTCCTACAATGAGCAGTTCTTC. It is translated as CASSFLTGDSYNEQFF.

This clonotype has at least ten counts. The chain recombines TRBV5-4 with TRBJ2-2, with 9 bases lining up with TRBD1. The CDR3 covers 16 residues. The ends lost 5 bases at V and 7 bases at J; junction bases unmatched: 12. CDR1 and CDR2 from the germline V gene are SGHNT and YYREEE (reference sequence). The CDR3 bases are TGTGCCAGCAGGTCCGGGACAGGGAACCGGGACGGGGAGCTGTTTTTT. It specifies CASRSGTGNRDGELFF.

This clonotype was observed many times. This chain joins TRBV5-6 and TRBJ2-3; the D is unclear. Germline V gene sequence: CDR1 SGHDT, CDR2 YYEEEE. This CDR3 spans 14 amino acids. Between the trimmed V and J ends, which lost 2 bases and 0 bases, there was a span of 7 bases. As DNA, the CDR3 is TGTGCCAGCAGCTTAGTTGGTAGCACAGATACGCAGTATTTT. Protein product: CASSLVGSTDTQYF.